Below, 17 T cell receptor beta chains from the same sample are listed, as sequenced in a study of cytomegalovirus exposure and HLA in healthy donors. Sequencing used immunoSEQ multiplex PCR; TCRdb keeps in-frame clones, though not all of them. The sample includes roughly 300,000 clones, roughly 85% of them seen just once. Sequenced material: PBMCs. The receptor source for this set is a woman aged 18-29 years in good health and CMV-seronegative.

About this clone itself: Different DNA sequences within this sample yield the same CDR3. The CDR3 loop reads CASSGLAGYNEQFF. Here the CDR3 DNA reads TGTGCCAGCAGCGGACTAGCGGGATACAATGAGCAGTTCTTC. V usage is TRBV2 and J usage is TRBJ2-1; 12 bases align to TRBD2. CDR3 length: 14 residues. CDR1 and CDR2 from the germline V gene are SNHLY and FYNNEI. The trim removed 6 bases at V and 4 bases at J, leaving 1 base unmatched.

This chain connects TRBV6-1 to TRBJ1-2, with D tentatively TRBD1 (6 bases). The CDR3 loop spans 14 amino acids. V was clipped by 4 bases and J by 2 bases, with 11 bases between them. From germline, CDR1 is MNHNS and CDR2 SASEGT. The CDR3 spells CASSAGQLNYGYTF. The DNA of the CDR3 is TGTGCCAGCAGTGCAGGACAGCTCAACTATGGCTACACCTTC.

This clone came up once. As DNA, the CDR3 is TGTGCCAGCAGCCTTGAAGTAAAGGAGCCCAGCACAGATACGCAGTATTTT. This gives the protein CASSLEVKEPSTDTQYF. The chain uses TRBV4-2 and TRBJ2-3; no definite D call. Germline loops: CDR1 LGHNA, CDR2 YNFKEQ. CDR3 length: 17 residues. V lost 4 bases and J lost 0, with 17 bases in between.

CDR3 in DNA: TGTGCCAGCAGTTCCTCAGGGGACTGGATTCGCAATGAGCAGTTCTTC. Protein sequence: CASSSSGDWIRNEQFF. V usage is TRBV6-6 and J usage is TRBJ2-1; D is perhaps TRBD1 or TRBD2 (6 bases each). The CDR3 has 16 residues. Trimming removed 4 bases from V and 6 bases from J, with 19 bases in between. CDR1 is MNHNY, CDR2 SVGAGI, per germline (reference sequence).

The V call is TRBV28, the J call TRBJ1-1; 9 positions match TRBD1. J was trimmed by 0 bases and V by 3 bases; bases with no gene match: 8. Germline V CDR1 and CDR2: MDHEN, SYDVKM. The CDR3 is 17 residues long. The CDR3 sequence is CASSFYGQGTMNTEAFF. In DNA form, the CDR3 reads TGTGCCAGCAGTTTTTACGGACAGGGGACTATGAACACTGAAGCTTTCTTT.

The chain is built from TRBV5-1 and TRBJ2-2; no firm D call. Trimming left V 0 bases short and J 3 bases short, with 6 bases between. The CDR3 runs to 14 residues. The germline gives CDR1 SGHRS, CDR2 YFSETQ. In nucleotides, the CDR3 is TGCGCCAGCAGCTTGGGTCCAGACACCGGGGAGCTGTTTTTT. It is translated as CASSLGPDTGELFF.

The chain carries TRBV9 and TRBJ2-1; the match to TRBD2 covers 12 bases. The V gene end was trimmed by 4 bases and the J gene end by 10 bases; junction bases not matched to a gene: 12. This CDR3 spans 16 amino acids. Looked up from germline, CDR1 is SGDLS and CDR2 is YYNGEE. Here the CDR3 DNA reads TGTGCCAGCAGCCCCCCGGGACTAGCGGGTTCAGGGGAGCAGTTCTTC. The encoded protein is CASSPPGLAGSGEQFF.

The genes are TRBV6-5 and TRBJ2-7, with 7 positions matching TRBD2. The CDR3 is made up of 15 amino acids. Germline V gene lookup returns CDR1 MNHEY and CDR2 SVGAGI. Trimming cost V 2 bases and J 2 bases; bases outside gene matches: 6. CDR3 residues: CASSYTSVQTYEQYF. Written as DNA, the CDR3 is TGTGCCAGCAGTTACACTAGCGTTCAAACCTACGAGCAGTACTTC.

This chain connects TRBV30 to TRBJ2-3, with 14 positions matching TRBD2. The J segment lost 9 bases and the V segment lost 1 base, leaving 0 bases of the junction unmatched. The CDR3 contains 13 residues. CDR1 GTSNPN and CDR2 SVGIG come from the germline V gene (reference sequence). CDR3 sequence: CAWSGTSGRTQYF. The CDR3 bases are TGTGCCTGGAGTGGGACTAGCGGGAGGACGCAGTATTTT. Together with reference TRBV30 and TRBJ2-3, the CDR3 gives the full variable domain: SQTIHQWPATLVQPVGSPLSLECTVEGTSNPNLYWYRQAAGRGLQLLFYSVGIGQISSEVPQNLSASRPQDRQFILSSKKLLLSDSGFYLCAWSGTSGRTQYFGPGTRLTVL.

The V gene is TRBV29-1, the J gene TRBJ1-4, with 8 nucleotides matching TRBD1. With 4 bases clipped from V and 8 bases from J, the junction kept 3 bases outside the gene matches. CDR3 length equals 12 residues. CDR1 SQVTM and CDR2 ANQGSEA come from the germline V gene. For the CDR3, the DNA is TGCAGCGTTGGACAGGGGAGGGAAAAACTGTTTTTT. Its protein product is CSVGQGREKLFF.

With regard to this clone: The germline gene is not matched at one end of the junction; a read error may be the cause. V gene TRBV5-6 combines with J gene TRBJ2-7; no clear D. The CDR3 loop spans 13 amino acids. Germline CDR1 SGHDT, CDR2 YYEEEE. In DNA, the CDR3 is TGTGCCAGCAGTTCTTCCTTATCCTCCGAGCAGTACTTC. Protein sequence: CASSSSLSSEQYF.

The V and J genes are TRBV4-2 and TRBJ1-2; D remains unclear. The germline V and J ends were trimmed by 0 bases and 4 bases, with 6 bases remaining between them. Germline V lookup: CDR1 LGHNA, CDR2 YNFKEQ. The CDR3 loop spans 13 amino acids. CDR3 coding DNA: TGTGCCAGCAGCCAAGATTTCAGCTATGGCTACACCTTC. It encodes CASSQDFSYGYTF.

V is TRBV6-1 and J is TRBJ2-3; a possible D gene is TRBD2 (6 bases). This CDR3 spans 13 amino acids. Germline assignment: CDR1 MNHNS and CDR2 SASEGT. The V and J ends lost 6 bases and 9 bases respectively, with 16 bases between them. CDR3 coding DNA: TGTGCCAGCAGGGATTTCCGGGAGAACACGCAGTATTTT. Its translation is CASRDFRENTQYF.

The rearrangement uses TRBV27 and TRBJ2-7; possible D gene TRBD1, 6 bases. The CDR3 is made up of 17 amino acids. The germline V gene encodes CDR1 MNHEY and CDR2 SMNVEV (reference sequence). Trimming left V 0 bases short and J 4 bases short, with 19 bases between. In DNA form, the CDR3 reads TGTGCCAGCAGTTTATCGAAGCAGGGGAAAACGGTATACGAGCAGTACTTC. It codes for CASSLSKQGKTVYEQYF.

This clone came up a few times. CDR3 sequence (DNA): TGTGCCATCAGTGATGACCGGACAGCCGATGGCTACACCTTC. It translates to CAISDDRTADGYTF. The V and J genes are TRBV10-3 and TRBJ1-2; weak D call: TRBD1 (6 bases). Germline V gene sequence: CDR1 ENHRY, CDR2 SYGVKD. The CDR3 runs to 14 residues. V gave up 3 bases and J gave up 6 bases, with 14 bases separating them.

The rearrangement joins TRBV27 to TRBJ2-2; TRBD2 matches at 13 bases. V lost 8 bases, J lost 0 bases, and 0 bases stayed unmatched. In germline, CDR1 is MNHEY, CDR2 SMNVEV (reference sequence). CDR3 length equals 15 residues. Written as DNA, the CDR3 is TGTGCCAGCGGACTAGCGGGAGCGAACACCGGGGAGCTGTTTTTT. It is translated as CASGLAGANTGELFF.

This clone was seen only a few times. The rearrangement joins TRBV28 to TRBJ2-2; D is possibly TRBD2 (6 bases). With 3 bases removed from V and 5 bases from J, the gap between germline ends came to 13 bases. The CDR3 is 15 residues long. CDR1 MDHEN and CDR2 SYDVKM come from the germline V gene. The DNA for the CDR3 is TGTGCCAGCAGTTTCCTCCCGACTAGTACCGGGGAGCTGTTTTTT. It codes for CASSFLPTSTGELFF. Filled out from reference TRBV28 and TRBJ2-2, the complete variable domain reads DVKVTQSSRYLVKRTGEKVFLECVQDMDHENMFWYRQDPGLGLRLIYFSYDVKMKEKGDIPEGYSVSREKKERFSLILESASTNQTSMYLCASSFLPTSTGELFFGEGSRLTVL.